The 24 T cell receptor beta chains in this list originate from one sample, sequenced in a study of regulatory T cells in long-lasting Graves disease. Researchers made TCR beta libraries by using iRepertoire HTBI primers and running Arm-PCR on CDR3 regions. TCRdb independently ran MiXCR on the multiplex PCR reads; one entry per CDR3 protein. The sample has roughly 450,000 distinct CDR3 sequences, around 22% seen once. Time point in this sample: persistent/refractory GD, antithyroid drugs over 5 years with positive TRAb. PBMC RNA was the source of the TCR library. The specimen comprised peripheral blood mononuclear cells (PBMCs), sampled when the disease was refractory, from a patient treated with antithyroid drugs. The source of these receptors is a female donor with Graves disease.

This clonotype showed up just a few times. V and J are TRBV6-5 and TRBJ2-2; D uncertain. The CDR3 length is 14 residues. Germline values: CDR1 MNHEY, CDR2 SVGAGI. V lost 1 base, J lost 7 bases, and 10 bases lay in between. The CDR3 DNA reads as TGTGCCAGCAGTTACTTAAACCGCGACGGGGAGCTGTTTTTT. Its protein product is CASSYLNRDGELFF.

The V gene is TRBV20-1, the J gene TRBJ1-3, with TRBD1 as a possible D gene (5 bases). CDR3 length: 13 residues. Germline V gene sequence: CDR1 DFQATT, CDR2 SNEGSKA (reference sequence). V dropped 5 bases and J dropped 7 bases, with 15 bases sitting between them. The CDR3 region has the DNA TGCAGTGCTCACTCCGGGACTCAGAACACCATATATTTT. This encodes CSAHSGTQNTIYF.

This clonotype occurred many times. The chain uses TRBV7-9 and TRBJ2-7, with a possible D match to TRBD2 (6 bases). Trimming took off 8 bases at V and 0 bases at J, with 8 bases between the two ends. This CDR3 comprises 12 residues. Looked up from germline, CDR1 is SEHNR and CDR2 is FQNEAQ (reference sequence). The CDR3 DNA follows: TGTGCCAGCGGGGGGACCTCCTACGAGCAGTACTTC. Residues: CASGGTSYEQYF.

There are many counts of this clonotype. The J gene is TRBJ1-1, the V gene TRBV29-1; tentatively, D is TRBD1 (5 bases). The CDR3 is 11 residues long. Trimming removed 6 bases from V and 3 bases from J, with 8 bases in between. Germline loops: CDR1 SQVTM, CDR2 ANQGSEA. CDR3 bases: TGCAGCGTAGGGACGGACACTGAAGCTTTCTTT. It is translated as CSVGTDTEAFF. Full variable domain (rest looked up from reference TRBV29-1 and TRBJ1-1): SAVISQKPSRDICQRGTSLTIQCQVDSQVTMMFWYRQQPGQSLTLIATANQGSEATYESGFVIDKFPISRPNLTFSTLTVSNMSPEDSSIYLCSVGTDTEAFFGQGTRLTVV.

This clonotype turned up a few times. The gene calls are TRBV7-2 and TRBJ1-5, with a weak D call TRBD1 (5 bases). Germline-derived CDR1 and CDR2 are SGHTA and FQGNSA. This CDR3 contains 16 residues. Trimming left V 5 bases short and J 0 bases short, with 14 bases between. The CDR3 coding sequence is TGTGCCAGCAGCGCACAGACAGCGTATAGCAATCAGCCCCAGCATTTT. Encoded protein: CASSAQTAYSNQPQHF.

This clonotype was observed many times. The V call is TRBV28, the J call TRBJ1-2; 7 bases are shared with TRBD1. V lost 3 bases, J lost 3 bases, and 4 bases stayed unmatched. CDR1 is MDHEN, CDR2 SYDVKM, per germline. The CDR3 consists of 14 residues. The chain's CDR3 is CASSFGTEYYGYTF. The CDR3 nucleotides read TGTGCCAGCAGTTTTGGGACAGAGTACTATGGCTACACCTTC.

This clonotype was recorded at least ten times. This sequence joins TRBV15 and TRBJ2-7; 12 bases line up with TRBD1. The CDR3 loop spans 17 amino acids. Germline lookup yields CDR1 LNHNV and CDR2 YYDKDF (reference sequence). V lost 2 bases and J lost 7; bases outside the gene matches: 12. The CDR3 DNA is TGTGCCACCAGCAGAATAACCGGGACAGGGGGCTCTGATGAGCAGTACTTC. Protein product: CATSRITGTGGSDEQYF.

This clonotype was picked up a small number of times. The chain recombines TRBV12-3 or TRBV12-4 with TRBJ1-5; 8 bases are a match to TRBD1. Trimming at V came to 6 bases and at J to 6 bases, leaving 10 bases not matched to a gene. The CDR3 consists of 15 residues. CDR3 in amino acids: CASRSETGDLQPQHF. The CDR3 nucleotides are TGTGCCAGCAGGTCCGAGACAGGGGATCTTCAGCCCCAGCATTTT.

The chain links TRBV5-5 to TRBJ2-7; 7 bases are shared with TRBD2. The CDR3 totals 18 residues. Germline V gives CDR1 SGHKS, CDR2 YYEKEE (reference sequence). V was pared by 6 bases and J by 0 bases, with 18 bases of the junction left unmatched. The DNA of the CDR3 is TGTGCCAGCAACCTTGCTGCTAGCGGAGTTTTTCCCTCCTACGAGCAGTACTTC. Translating gives CASNLAASGVFPSYEQYF.

This clonotype appeared many times. The rearrangement joins TRBV7-8 to TRBJ2-5; no definite D call. The V gene's germline CDR1 is SGHVS and CDR2 FQNEAQ. The CDR3 is made up of 16 amino acids. V shed 2 bases and J shed 4 bases, with 17 bases lying between them. CDR3 DNA sequence: TGTGCCAGCAGCTTAATTCGCGCTCGACTTGGAGAGACCCAGTACTTC. Its translation: CASSLIRARLGETQYF.

The chain employs TRBV6-4 and TRBJ1-1, with 7 bases aligning to TRBD1. The germline V gene has CDR1 MRHNA and CDR2 SNTAGT. The CDR3 is made up of 18 amino acids. V lost 3 bases, J lost 1 base, and 14 bases stayed unmatched. As DNA, the CDR3 is TGTGCCAGCAGTGAGGGAATAGCCCTGGGACAGAAGAACACTGAAGCTTTCTTT. Its translation is CASSEGIALGQKNTEAFF.

This clonotype was seen a handful of times. The rearrangement uses TRBV12-3 or TRBV12-4 and TRBJ2-2, with D unclear. Trimming left V 3 bases short and J 6 bases short, with 8 bases between. The CDR3 is 13 residues long. CDR3 amino acids: CASSFTRSGELFF. CDR3 DNA: TGTGCCAGCAGTTTTACGAGGTCCGGGGAGCTGTTTTTT.

Notes on this clonotype: This may be a read error, as it is one base from a much larger clone. The V and J genes are TRBV6-1 and TRBJ1-2; 8 bases agree with TRBD1. Germline loops: CDR1 MNHNS, CDR2 SASEGT. The CDR3 extends over 15 amino acids. Trimming cost V 5 bases and J 8 bases; bases outside gene matches: 13. In nucleotides, the CDR3 is TGTGCCAGCAGTCAATCCGGGGCAGGGGGCCAGGGCTACACCTTC. Protein: CASSQSGAGGQGYTF.

The chain carries TRBV11-2 and TRBJ2-2; no firm D call. The CDR3 extends over 13 amino acids. Germline CDR1 SGHAT, CDR2 FQNNGV. Trimming stripped 2 bases from V and 7 bases from J, with 8 bases between. In DNA form, the CDR3 reads TGTGCCAGCAGCTTACCTACGGACGGGGAGCTGTTTTTT. It translates to CASSLPTDGELFF.

At least ten counts were recorded for this clonotype. The rearrangement links TRBV28 to TRBJ1-2; maybe TRBD1 (6 bases). V was shortened by 3 bases and J by 2 bases, with 10 bases between the two germline ends. CDR3 length: 14 residues. Germline values: CDR1 MDHEN, CDR2 SYDVKM. CDR3 loop: CASSFRGLNYGYTF. In nucleotides, the CDR3 is TGTGCCAGCAGTTTCAGGGGCTTGAACTATGGCTACACCTTC.

A few counts support this clonotype. This chain joins TRBV6-5 and TRBJ1-1, with D uncertain. Germline loops: CDR1 MNHEY, CDR2 SVGAGI. Between the trimmed V and J ends, which lost 2 bases and 4 bases, there was a span of 5 bases. The CDR3 is 12 amino acids. DNA of the CDR3: TGTGCCAGCAGTTACGCCGGCACTGAAGCTTTCTTT. This sequence encodes CASSYAGTEAFF.

This clonotype occurred many times. V is TRBV6-1 and J is TRBJ2-7; D possibly corresponds to TRBD1 (6 bases). With 1 base removed from V and 6 bases from J, the gap between germline ends came to 7 bases. The CDR3 is 12 residues long. Germline CDR1 MNHNS, CDR2 SASEGT. The chain's CDR3 is CASSEDRVEQYF. The CDR3 coding sequence is TGTGCCAGCAGTGAAGACAGGGTCGAGCAGTACTTC.

This chain connects TRBV20-1 to TRBJ2-7; D is undetermined. Looked up from germline, CDR1 is DFQATT and CDR2 is SNEGSKA (reference sequence). This CDR3 has 14 amino acids. V lost 3 bases, J lost 4 bases, and 16 bases lay in between. As DNA, the CDR3 is TGCAGTGCTAGTTTAGCAGCTAACCTTTACGAGCAGTACTTC. This translates into CSASLAANLYEQYF.

This clonotype came up many times. The chain combines TRBV7-2 with TRBJ1-4, with 8 positions matching TRBD1. The germline V gene has CDR1 SGHTA and CDR2 FQGNSA. The CDR3 spans 15 residues. Trimming removed 4 bases from V and 5 bases from J; junction bases left unmatched: 6. The CDR3: CASSWRQGINEKLFF. The DNA of the CDR3 is TGTGCCAGCAGCTGGAGACAGGGGATAAATGAAAAACTGTTTTTT.

This clonotype was observed a handful of times. The chain recombines TRBV9 with TRBJ2-7; D is ambiguous. The CDR3 has 12 amino acids. V was shortened by 0 bases and J by 7 bases, with 8 bases between the two germline ends. The germline gives CDR1 SGDLS, CDR2 YYNGEE. CDR3 coding DNA: TGTGCCAGCAGCGTAGACGTTGGGGAGCAGTACTTC. Amino acids: CASSVDVGEQYF.

This clonotype was detected ten times or more. The chain recombines TRBV7-2 with TRBJ1-2; D gene ambiguous. There are 12 residues in the CDR3. Germline CDR1 and CDR2: SGHTA and FQGNSA. Between the trimmed V and J ends, which lost 1 base and 4 bases, there was a span of 4 bases. The CDR3 sequence: CASSLESYGYTF. The DNA for the CDR3 is TGTGCCAGCAGCTTAGAGAGCTATGGCTACACCTTC.

This clonotype turned up a few times. This chain uses TRBV20-1 with TRBJ1-2; D might be TRBD1 (5 bases). The CDR3 is 14 amino acids. CDR1 is DFQATT, CDR2 SNEGSKA, per germline (reference sequence). Trimming cost V 8 bases and J 1 base, with 17 bases left between them. The CDR3 sequence is CSSSTGEGNYGYTF. The CDR3 DNA sequence: TGCAGTTCAAGCACGGGGGAGGGTAACTATGGCTACACCTTC.

This clonotype was found a few times. This chain uses TRBV4-1 with TRBJ1-6, with D possibly matching TRBD1 (5 bases). V was trimmed by 0 bases and J by 10 bases, leaving 10 bases between them. The CDR3 consists of 14 residues. Germline values: CDR1 MGHRA, CDR2 YSYEKL. CDR3 in amino acids: CASSQDIRVSPLHF. CDR3 DNA sequence: TGCGCCAGCAGCCAAGATATCAGGGTCTCACCCCTCCACTTT.

A few counts support this clonotype. CDR3 in DNA: TGTGCCAGCAGCCCCGTCCGTTTGGCCGGGGAGCTGTTTTTT. Its protein product is CASSPVRLAGELFF. This rearrangement joins TRBV27 to TRBJ2-2; D remains unclear. The germline gives CDR1 MNHEY, CDR2 SMNVEV (reference sequence). The CDR3 extends over 14 amino acids. The ends were cut back, 6 bases at V and 6 bases at J, with 14 bases in the middle.